This T cell receptor (beta chain) was documented in a study of human T cells and chemical hapten exposure. This clonotype was counted at least ten times. Its antigen is not identified. V lost 4 bases and J 2 bases, leaving 7 bases between the germline ends. Germline CDR1 SQVTM, CDR2 ANQGSEA. The CDR3 has 12 residues. Time point here: patch test 2, 6 weeks after DPC sensitization. Treatment: therapeutic diphenylcyclopropenone sensitization with weekly scalp DPC. Only after blood had been drawn was each patch test applied. TCRdb reanalysed the RACE reads using MiXCR and keeps one entry per CDR3 protein. The table records approximately 28,000 distinct CDR3 sequences, more than 8% of them present only once. Study-level results: There were significantly more large CDR3 similarity clusters among expanded TCRs than among controls. PT1 expanded TCR counts and patch test score correlated positively. With regard to DPC sensitization, TCRs above 1 in 1000 frequency did not change.

V is TRBV29-1 and J is TRBJ2-3; D is undetermined. This material consisted of whole blood, taken in connection with sensitization to the hapten diphenylcyclopropenone (DPC). This TCR was sampled from a man aged 25 to 40 with alopecia areata. Some clones in this sample may be carry-over from other donors' samples. The CDR3 sequence is CSVVRNTDTQYF. The CDR3 nucleotides are TGCAGCGTTGTTCGGAACACAGATACGCAGTATTTT.